This T cell receptor (beta chain) was sequenced for a study of T-cell reconstitution after alpha-beta-depleted transplantation in children. Library preparation (for TCRbeta) was performed with unique molecular identifiers. Each CDR3 protein is one row after TCRdb ran MiXCR on the PCR reads. The data hold fewer than 120,000 distinct CDR3 sequences, with over 9% observed a single time. This clonotype has ten or more counts. With 7 bases removed from V and 1 base from J, the gap between germline ends came to 10 bases. CDR3 length: 12 residues. The germline V gene has CDR1 SQVTM and CDR2 ANQGSEA. The chain uses TRBV29-1 and TRBJ2-5; D possibly uses TRBD1 or TRBD2 (5 bases each). The sample was PBMCs from the stem cell graft donor, taken from the stem cell graft. The sequence was collected from a human donor who donated a stem cell graft to a child with acute lymphoblastic leukemia. As DNA, the CDR3 is TGCAGCGCCCGGGACGGCCAAGAGACCCAGTACTTC. Encoded protein: CSARDGQETQYF.